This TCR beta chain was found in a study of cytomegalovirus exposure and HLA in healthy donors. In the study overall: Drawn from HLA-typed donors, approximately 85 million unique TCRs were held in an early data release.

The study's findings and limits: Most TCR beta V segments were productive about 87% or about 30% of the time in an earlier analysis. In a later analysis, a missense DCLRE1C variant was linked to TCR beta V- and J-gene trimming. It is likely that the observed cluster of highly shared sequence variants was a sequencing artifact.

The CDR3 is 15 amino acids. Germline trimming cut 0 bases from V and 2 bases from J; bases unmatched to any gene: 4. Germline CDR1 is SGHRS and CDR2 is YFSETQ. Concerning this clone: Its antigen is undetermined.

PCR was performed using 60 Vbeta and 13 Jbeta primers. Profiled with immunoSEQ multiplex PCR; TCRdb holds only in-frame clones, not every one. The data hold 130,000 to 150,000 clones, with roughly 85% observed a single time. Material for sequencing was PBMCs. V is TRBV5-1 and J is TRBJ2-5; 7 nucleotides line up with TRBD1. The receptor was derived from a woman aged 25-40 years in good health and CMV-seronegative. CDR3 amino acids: CASSLGTGPQETQYF. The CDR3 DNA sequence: TGCGCCAGCAGCTTGGGGACAGGTCCACAAGAGACCCAGTACTTC.